This is a list of T cell receptor beta chains from one sample in a study of PD-1 blockade in classical Hodgkin lymphoma. Assay used: immunoSEQ multiplex PCR; TCRdb lists only in-frame clones, some missing. The table shows about 28,000 clones, with around four fifths occurring only once. The input for sequencing was peripheral blood mononuclear cells (PBMCs), taken before the fourth cycle of nivolumab. The receptors originated from a human donor with classical Hodgkin lymphoma. Both conserved end residues are part of each CDR3. D genes are given only for firm matches. Clone size is shown for a subset of rows, as once, few, many or a class of expanded clone.

abundance	v_gene	len	j_gene	d_gene	CDR3aa	CDR3nt
NA	TRBV19	13	TRBJ2-3	NA	CASSPHGADTQYF	TGTGCCAGTAGTCCACACGGGGCAGATACGCAGTATTTT
NA	TRBV6-8	16	TRBJ2-3	TRBD2	CASSYVTSGETDTQYF	TGTGCCAGCAGTTACGTGACTAGCGGTGAAACAGATACGCAGTATTTT
NA	TRBV6-5	15	TRBJ2-7	NA	CASSRPGHVNHEQYF	TGTGCCAGCAGCCGACCGGGACATGTAAACCACGAGCAGTACTTC
NA	TRBV5-1	15	TRBJ1-2	TRBD1	CASSPNDRVSYGYTF	TGCGCCAGCAGCCCCAACGACAGGGTCTCCTATGGCTACACCTTC
few	TRBV6-6	14	TRBJ1-1	NA	CASSYTGGDTEAFF	TGTGCCAGCAGTTACACGGGTGGGGACACTGAAGCTTTCTTT
NA	TRBV28	15	TRBJ1-5	TRBD1	CASSLRGGVNQPQHF	TGTGCCAGCAGCCTACGAGGGGGCGTCAATCAGCCCCAGCATTTT
once	TRBV4-1	17	TRBJ2-5	TRBD2	CASSQVPGLAREETQYF	TGCGCCAGCAGCCAAGTCCCGGGACTAGCCCGGGAAGAGACCCAGTACTTC
NA	TRBV28	16	TRBJ2-2	NA	CASSLGVRTNTGELFF	TGTGCCAGCAGTTTAGGGGTTAGGACAAACACCGGGGAGCTGTTTTTT
NA	TRBV6-9	14	TRBJ1-1	NA	CASNPDSVNTEAFF	TGTGCCAGCAACCCGGACAGTGTGAACACTGAAGCTTTCTTT
NA	TRBV5-1	17	TRBJ2-3	TRBD2	CASSLVPLAGGTDTQYF	TGCGCCAGCAGCTTGGTCCCCCTAGCGGGAGGGACAGATACGCAGTATTTT
once	TRBV29-1	16	TRBJ1-1	TRBD1	CSVEDRGAGGITEAFF	TGCAGCGTTGAAGATCGAGGGGCAGGGGGCATCACTGAAGCTTTCTTT
NA	TRBV5-1	19	TRBJ2-3	NA	CASSFYPFRGSEGTDTQYF	TGCGCCAGCAGCTTTTACCCTTTTCGAGGGAGTGAAGGCACAGATACGCAGTATTTT
NA	TRBV5-4	15	TRBJ2-2	TRBD1	CASSPGQARTGELFF	TGTGCCAGCAGCCCGGGACAGGCGAGAACCGGGGAGCTGTTTTTT
NA	TRBV6-6	13	TRBJ2-7	NA	CASSPQTRDEQYF	TGTGCCAGCAGTCCCCAAACTAGGGACGAGCAGTACTTC
few	TRBV19	15	TRBJ2-2	NA	CASSSGSSYTGELFF	TGTGCCAGTAGCTCCGGGAGCTCTTACACCGGGGAGCTGTTTTTT
once	TRBV28	16	TRBJ2-2	NA	CASSLPPGSGSGELFF	TGTGCCAGCAGTTTACCCCCGGGAAGCGGATCCGGGGAGCTGTTTTTT
few	TRBV27	15	TRBJ1-1	TRBD1	CASSSSTGLDTEAFF	TGTGCCAGCAGTAGTTCGACAGGGTTGGACACTGAAGCTTTCTTT
NA	TRBV16	13	TRBJ2-5	NA	CASSQLATQTQYF	TGTGCCAGCAGCCAGCTAGCTACCCAGACCCAGTACTTC
NA	TRBV11-2	13	TRBJ2-1	NA	CASSPGVVHEQFF	TGTGCCAGCAGCCCCGGGGTAGTACATGAGCAGTTCTTC